The clone carrying this T cell receptor (beta chain) was counted many times. Antigen: not known. From the multiplex PCR reads, TCRdb called clonotypes with MiXCR, one entry per CDR3 protein. The sample consists of about 120,000 distinct CDR3 sequences, just under 20% of them appearing once. These data belong to a study of breast tumors, draining lymph nodes, adjacent tissues. Points from the study as a whole: Most tumor T cells seemingly derive from lymph node, then expand in tumor.

Samples came from axillary lymph nodes draining the breast cancer. CDR3 length: 13 residues. Germline assignment: CDR1 MGHRA and CDR2 YSYEKL. The V end lost 1 base, the J end lost 9 bases, and 10 bases lay between the germline ends. Input material: axillary lymph node tissue. The rearrangement joins TRBV4-1 to TRBJ2-1; the D gene could be TRBD1 or TRBD2 (6 bases each). This receptor was identified in a female donor with breast cancer. Some clones in this sample may be carry-over from other donors' samples. As DNA, the CDR3 is TGCGCCAGCAGCCAAGTAGGGGGGCCTGAGCAGTTCTTC. This sequence encodes CASSQVGGPEQFF.